The 2 T cell receptor beta chains below all came from one sample that was sequenced in a study of graft-versus-host responses after intestinal transplantation. Their antigens are not known. Assay: immunoSEQ multiplex PCR; the TCRdb copy retains only in-frame clones and omits some. The sample carries 85,000 to 100,000 clones, around 93% recorded once. The specimen comprised unstimulated CD8+ T cells sorted from spleen or lymph node cells, sampled before transplant. The receptors were gathered from a human donor who was the organ donor for an intestinal transplant.

The chain is built from TRBV2 and TRBJ2-7; TRBD1 matches 10 bases. Germline CDR1 SNHLY, CDR2 FYNNEI. V gave up 7 bases and J gave up 3 bases; unmatched junction bases: 3. The CDR3 extends over 13 amino acids. The CDR3 loop reads CASIGTGVYEQYF. The CDR3 DNA reads as TGTGCCAGCATCGGGACAGGGGTCTACGAGCAGTACTTC.

The CDR3 is CASSSRGESGELFF. CDR3 in DNA: TGTGCCAGCAGCTCGCGGGGGGAGTCCGGGGAGCTGTTTTTT. The rearrangement joins TRBV11-3 to TRBJ2-2; 8 nucleotides agree with TRBD2. Germline-derived CDR1 and CDR2 are SGHNT and YENEEA. Trimming removed 4 bases from V and 6 bases from J; junction bases left unmatched: 4. The length of the CDR3 is 14 residues. The complete variable domain, with remaining parts taken from reference TRBV11-3 and TRBJ2-2, reads EAGVVQSPRYKIIEKKQPVAFWCNPISGHNTLYWYLQNLGQGPELLIRYENEEAVDDSQLPKDRFSAERLKGVDSTLKIQPAELGDSAVYLCASSSRGESGELFFGEGSRLTVL.